Presented here are 30 T cell receptor beta chains from one specimen sequenced in a study of siplizumab effects on memory and regulatory T cells. Some clones are missing from TCRdb's copy, which holds only in-frame ones; the method was immunoSEQ multiplex PCR. The sample carries 70,000 or so clones, roughly 88% recorded once. The sequencing sample was made of Tregs sorted from blood. The receptors come from a human donor in good health.

This chain connects TRBV7-3 to TRBJ2-5, with TRBD1 matching 9 bases. V lost 6 bases, J lost 4 bases, and 6 bases stayed unmatched. In germline, CDR1 is SGHTA, CDR2 FQGTGA. The CDR3 spans 14 residues. This chain's CDR3 is CASSPTGGAETQYF. CDR3 sequence (DNA): TGTGCCAGCAGTCCTACAGGGGGCGCAGAGACCCAGTACTTC.

The genes are TRBV21-1 and TRBJ2-1; the tabulated D call, TRBD2, remains unverified against the DNA. TRBV21-1 is labeled a pseudogene. This CDR3 has 17 amino acids. The CDR3 is CASSASTTSGTFDEQFF. In nucleotides, the CDR3 is TGTGCCAGCAGCGCCTCGACAACTAGCGGGACTTTCGATGAGCAGTTCTTC.

The chain uses TRBV9 and TRBJ2-1, with 13 bases lining up with TRBD2. Per the germline V gene, CDR1 is SGDLS and CDR2 is YYNGEE. The J segment lost 9 bases and the V segment lost 3 bases, leaving 6 bases of the junction unmatched. This CDR3 has 15 amino acids. The CDR3 coding sequence is TGTGCCAGCAGCGAACGGACTAGCGGGAGTAGTGAGCAGTTCTTC. It encodes CASSERTSGSSEQFF.

The chain combines TRBV4-2 with TRBJ1-5; no definite D call. V shed 0 bases and J shed 7 bases, with 7 bases lying between them. Germline CDR1 LGHNA, CDR2 YNFKEQ. The CDR3 totals 13 residues. CDR3 DNA sequence: TGTGCCAGCAGCCAAGAAATATACCAGCCCCAGCATTTT. It translates to CASSQEIYQPQHF.

The V and J genes are TRBV6-1 and TRBJ2-3; TRBD1 matches 7 bases. The CDR3 consists of 14 residues. Germline V gene sequence: CDR1 MNHNS, CDR2 SASEGT. J lost 2 bases, V lost 7 bases, and 6 bases had no gene match. The CDR3 is CASTGQEHTDTQYF. CDR3 DNA sequence: TGTGCCAGCACCGGACAGGAGCACACAGATACGCAGTATTTT.

J is TRBJ1-2 and V is TRBV14, with D possibly being TRBD1 (6 bases). Germline CDR1 and CDR2: SGHDN and FVKESK. This CDR3 contains 15 residues. Trimming left V 5 bases short and J 3 bases short, with 16 bases between. This CDR3 is CASSLRTVGDYGYTF. DNA of the CDR3: TGTGCCAGCAGCTTAAGGACAGTTGGCGACTATGGCTACACCTTC.

This clone was observed a few times. The chain joins TRBV27 to TRBJ1-1; maybe TRBD1 (6 bases). Per germline, CDR1 MNHEY and CDR2 SMNVEV (reference sequence). V gave up 8 bases and J gave up 8 bases, with 12 bases separating them. CDR3 size: 11 residues. The CDR3 DNA reads as TGTGCCAGCGGCAGGGGCAGGGAAGCTTTCTTT. Protein: CASGRGREAFF.

The rearrangement joins TRBV10-1 to TRBJ2-6; D call uncertain. This CDR3 comprises 16 residues. Germline V gene sequence: CDR1 WNHNN, CDR2 SYGVQD (reference sequence). The V end was cut by 3 bases, the J end by 1 base, with 10 bases between. For the CDR3, the DNA is TGCGCCAGCAGTGACGGCAGGCAATCTGGGGCCAACGTCCTGACTTTC. Amino acids: CASSDGRQSGANVLTF.

V is TRBV20-1 and J is TRBJ1-1; D remains ambiguous. Per germline, CDR1 DFQATT and CDR2 SNEGSKA (reference sequence). This CDR3 has 10 amino acids. The V end was cut by 6 bases, the J end by 4 bases, with 6 bases between. The CDR3 DNA is TGCAGTGCAAGAAGCACTGAAGCTTTCTTT. It yields the protein CSARSTEAFF.

The chain is built from TRBV7-6 and TRBJ2-3, with 12 bases that match TRBD2. Looked up from germline, CDR1 is SGHVS and CDR2 is FNYEAQ. With V trimmed by 5 bases and J by 5 bases, 23 bases remained unmatched. The CDR3 sequence is 21 residues long. CDR3 residues: CASSPYGLWSGTSGSVDTQYF. CDR3 in DNA: TGTGCCAGCAGCCCCTATGGGCTTTGGTCCGGGACTAGCGGGTCTGTAGATACGCAGTATTTT.

This chain connects TRBV10-3 to TRBJ1-5; TRBD1 aligns across 8 bases. The CDR3 sequence is 15 residues long. Germline V gene lookup returns CDR1 ENHRY and CDR2 SYGVKD. With V trimmed by 4 bases and J by 8 bases, 10 bases remained unmatched. CDR3 coding DNA: TGTGCCATCAGTGCACAGGGGGAACGAAGGGAGCCCCAGCATTTT. This gives the protein CAISAQGERREPQHF.

The chain couples TRBV2 to TRBJ1-1, with 7 bases matching TRBD1. This CDR3 is 15 amino acids long. Trimming removed 6 bases from V and 0 bases from J; junction bases left unmatched: 7. Germline CDR1 SNHLY, CDR2 FYNNEI. CDR3 nucleotide sequence: TGTGCCAGCAGGCGGGGACAGACTATGAACACTGAAGCTTTCTTT. It translates to CASRRGQTMNTEAFF.

The chain recombines TRBV10-3 with TRBJ2-1; 7 bases agree with TRBD1. CDR1 is ENHRY and CDR2 is SYGVKD in the germline V gene. CDR3 length: 16 amino acids. V lost 4 bases to trimming and J lost 4 bases; unmatched junction nucleotides: 10. The CDR3: CAISAETGKQYNEQFF. In DNA, the CDR3 is TGTGCCATCAGTGCAGAGACAGGGAAGCAGTACAATGAGCAGTTCTTC.

This clone has just a few counts. CDR3: CASSLGRENGYTF. The CDR3 DNA reads TGTGCCAGCAGCTTAGGCAGGGAGAATGGCTACACCTTC. V is TRBV7-2 and J is TRBJ1-2, with a tentative D call TRBD1 (5 bases). The CDR3 contains 13 residues. Germline CDR1 reads SGHTA; CDR2 reads FQGNSA. The V and J ends lost 1 base and 6 bases respectively, with 9 bases between them. The variable domain in full, completed from reference TRBV7-2 and TRBJ1-2, reads GAGVSQSPSNKVTEKGKDVELRCDPISGHTALYWYRQSLGQGLEFLIYFQGNSAPDKSGLPSDRFSAERTGGSVSTLTIQRTQQEDSAVYLCASSLGRENGYTFGSGTRLTVV.

V usage is TRBV29-1 and J usage is TRBJ1-2; D is ambiguous. The CDR3 totals 15 residues. Germline CDR1 is SQVTM and CDR2 is ANQGSEA. The V end lost 2 bases, the J end lost 6 bases, and 19 bases lay between the germline ends. The chain's CDR3 is CSVENWTAAYDGYTF. The CDR3 nucleotides are TGCAGCGTTGAAAACTGGACGGCGGCCTACGATGGCTACACCTTC. The whole variable domain, remainder taken from reference TRBV29-1 and TRBJ1-2, is SAVISQKPSRDICQRGTSLTIQCQVDSQVTMMFWYRQQPGQSLTLIATANQGSEATYESGFVIDKFPISRPNLTFSTLTVSNMSPEDSSIYLCSVENWTAAYDGYTFGSGTRLTVV.

The chain is built from TRBV5-6 and TRBJ2-5; tentative D call: TRBD1 (6 bases). This CDR3 has 14 amino acids. The V end was cut by 2 bases, the J end by 6 bases, with 14 bases between. Germline V gene sequence: CDR1 SGHDT, CDR2 YYEEEE. DNA for the CDR3: TGTGCCAGCAGCTTTAGGCAGGGGATGCAGACCCAGTACTTC. It encodes CASSFRQGMQTQYF.

This sequence joins TRBV5-5 and TRBJ2-1, with D possibly called TRBD1 or TRBD2 (5 bases each). The CDR3 contains 15 residues. CDR1 SGHKS and CDR2 YYEKEE come from the germline V gene (reference sequence). V was cut by 4 bases and J by 7 bases, with 18 bases left in between. Here the CDR3 reads CASSQSGRVRNEQFF. Here the CDR3 DNA reads TGTGCCAGCAGCCAATCAGGGCGGGTTAGGAATGAGCAGTTCTTC.

In this sample, this clone turned up once. The rearrangement joins TRBV5-1 to TRBJ1-2, with D maybe TRBD1 (5 bases). The CDR3 totals 14 residues. Trimming took off 3 bases at V and 0 bases at J, with 9 bases between the two ends. Germline-derived CDR1 and CDR2 are SGHRS and YFSETQ. The CDR3 DNA follows: TGCGCCAGCAGCTCCTCAGGGACTAACTATGGCTACACCTTC. This encodes CASSSSGTNYGYTF. The full variable domain, rest sourced from reference TRBV5-1 and TRBJ1-2, is KAGVTQTPRYLIKTRGQQVTLSCSPISGHRSVSWYQQTPGQGLQFLFEYFSETQRNKGNFPGRFSGRQFSNSRSEMNVSTLELGDSALYLCASSSSGTNYGYTFGSGTRLTVV.

This clone was detected once. The genes are TRBV23-1 and TRBJ2-1; the match to TRBD1 covers 10 bases. TRBV23-1 falls under the ORF class, with uncertain function. V lost 4 bases and J lost 5; bases outside the gene matches: 14. The CDR3 has 18 residues. CDR3 nucleotide sequence: TGCGCCAGCAGTCCTACCGGGACAGGGGCCACAACTCACAATGAGCAGTTCTTC. Translation gives CASSPTGTGATTHNEQFF.

The V and J genes are TRBV27 and TRBJ2-1; D could derive from TRBD1 or TRBD2 (5 bases each). The CDR3 is 15 amino acids. Germline CDR1 reads MNHEY; CDR2 reads SMNVEV (reference sequence). The germline V and J ends were trimmed by 7 bases and 0 bases, with 13 bases remaining between them. The CDR3 DNA reads TGTGCCAGCACCCCCCTTGGGGGCTCCTACAATGAGCAGTTCTTC. Protein product: CASTPLGGSYNEQFF.

This chain uses TRBV14 with TRBJ2-2; TRBD2 agrees at 9 bases. Germline CDR1 reads SGHDN; CDR2 reads FVKESK. With V trimmed by 2 bases and J by 1 base, 2 bases remained unmatched. The CDR3 is 16 residues long. The CDR3: CASSQSSGKNTGELFF. CDR3 sequence (DNA): TGTGCCAGCAGCCAATCTAGCGGGAAGAACACCGGGGAGCTGTTTTTT.

This chain uses TRBV7-8 with TRBJ2-7; 8 nucleotides agree with TRBD2. The CDR3 is 16 residues long. Germline values: CDR1 SGHVS, CDR2 FQNEAQ. V dropped 5 bases and J dropped 0; count of bases not matched to a gene: 9. In DNA, the CDR3 is TGTGCCAGCAGCCCGGGACCGGGACTAGTCTCCTACGAGCAGTACTTC. It yields the protein CASSPGPGLVSYEQYF.

This clone has a handful of counts. This rearrangement joins TRBV6-6 to TRBJ2-7; perhaps TRBD1 as D (5 bases). CDR1 is MNHNY and CDR2 is SVGAGI in the germline V gene (reference sequence). CDR3 size: 12 residues. Trimming left V 5 bases short and J 5 bases short, with 10 bases between. As DNA, the CDR3 is TGTGCCAGCAGTACCAGGGTCCACGAGCAGTACTTC. Residues: CASSTRVHEQYF.

V gene TRBV25-1 combines with J gene TRBJ2-2; TRBD1 matches at 10 bases. Germline V CDR1 and CDR2: MGHDK, SYGVNS. Trimming took 9 bases from V and 4 from J; bases not matched to a gene: 8. The length of the CDR3 is 15 residues. This CDR3 is CASQKDRGITGELFF. CDR3 DNA: TGTGCCAGTCAAAAGGACAGGGGGATCACCGGGGAGCTGTTTTTT.

This chain joins TRBV6-6 and TRBJ1-5; D gene uncertain. The CDR3 is made up of 16 amino acids. Germline V gives CDR1 MNHNY, CDR2 SVGAGI (reference sequence). Trimming left V 6 bases short and J 4 bases short, with 19 bases between. The CDR3 loop is CASSPGETVWNQPQHF. The DNA for the CDR3 is TGTGCCAGCAGCCCCGGGGAGACCGTGTGGAATCAGCCCCAGCATTTT.

This clone was seen a handful of times. The rearrangement uses TRBV5-4 and TRBJ2-3; unclear D gene. Germline V gives CDR1 SGHNT, CDR2 YYREEE (reference sequence). This CDR3 region has 16 residues. V lost 6 bases and J 1 base, leaving 18 bases between the germline ends. The CDR3 here is CASTTAPAEGTDTQYF. The CDR3 DNA reads as TGTGCCAGCACCACGGCCCCAGCCGAGGGCACAGATACGCAGTATTTT.

The chain links TRBV30 to TRBJ2-5; 16 nucleotides match TRBD2. The CDR3 extends over 17 amino acids. J gave up 1 base and V 3 bases, and 5 bases lay outside the gene matches. CDR1 is GTSNPN and CDR2 is SVGIG in the germline V gene (reference sequence). The CDR3 bases are TGTGCCTGGAGCGGGACTAGCGGGAGGGTCCTCCAAGAGACCCAGTACTTC. This codes for CAWSGTSGRVLQETQYF.

This clone has just a few counts. The CDR3 spells CASSHQGQGMADTQYF. The CDR3 DNA reads as TGTGCCAGCAGCCACCAGGGGCAGGGTATGGCAGATACGCAGTATTTT. This chain links TRBV11-3 with TRBJ2-3, with D possibly matching TRBD1 (6 bases). CDR3 length: 16 amino acids. The germline V gene encodes CDR1 SGHNT and CDR2 YENEEA. Deletions cut 5 bases from V and 4 bases from J, with 19 bases between.

As concerns this clone: The same CDR3 arises from other DNA sequences in this sample as well. The rearrangement uses TRBV29-1 and TRBJ2-7; perhaps D is TRBD1 or TRBD2 (5 bases each). Germline V gene lookup returns CDR1 SQVTM and CDR2 ANQGSEA. This CDR3 contains 11 residues. The ends were cut back, 7 bases at V and 0 bases at J, with 7 bases in the middle. The CDR3 protein is CSAGTSYEQYF. In DNA, the CDR3 is TGCAGCGCCGGGACCTCCTACGAGCAGTACTTC.

This rearrangement joins TRBV7-8 to TRBJ2-1; possibly TRBD2 for D (5 bases). Trimming shortened V by 1 base and J by 0 bases, and 13 bases separated the two germline ends. This CDR3 comprises 17 residues. CDR1 and CDR2 from the germline V gene are SGHVS and FQNEAQ. CDR3 sequence: CASSLVSAGDSYNEQFF. The CDR3 DNA sequence: TGTGCCAGCAGCTTAGTATCGGCCGGGGACTCCTACAATGAGCAGTTCTTC.